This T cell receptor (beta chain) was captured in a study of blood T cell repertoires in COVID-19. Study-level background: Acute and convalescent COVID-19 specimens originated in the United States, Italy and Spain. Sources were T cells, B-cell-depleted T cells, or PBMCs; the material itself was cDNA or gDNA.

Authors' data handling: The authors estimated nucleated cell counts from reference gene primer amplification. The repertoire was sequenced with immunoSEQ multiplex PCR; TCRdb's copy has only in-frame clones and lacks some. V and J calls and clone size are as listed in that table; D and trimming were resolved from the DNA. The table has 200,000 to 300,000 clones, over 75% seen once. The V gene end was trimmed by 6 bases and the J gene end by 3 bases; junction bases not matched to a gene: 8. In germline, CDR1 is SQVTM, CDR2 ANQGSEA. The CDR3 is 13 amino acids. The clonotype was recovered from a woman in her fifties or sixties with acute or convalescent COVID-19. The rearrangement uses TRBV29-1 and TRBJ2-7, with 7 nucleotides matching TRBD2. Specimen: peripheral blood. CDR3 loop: CSVYGTNHYEQYF. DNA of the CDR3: TGCAGCGTCTACGGGACTAACCACTACGAGCAGTACTTC.